Listed here are 27 T cell receptor beta chains from one sample, sequenced in a study of regulatory T cells in long-lasting Graves disease. Assembly of TCR beta libraries relied on iRepertoire HTBI primers together with Arm-PCR of CDR3 regions. TCRdb ran MiXCR on the multiplex PCR reads and lists one entry per CDR3 protein. The sample records 400,000 to 450,000 distinct CDR3 sequences, about 15% being singletons. Time point described: newly diagnosed GD, antithyroid drugs for less than 3 months. PBMC RNA served as the TCR library source. The same sample was also used in a study of T cells in Graves' hyperthyroidism and ophthalmopathy.

The sequencing used peripheral blood mononuclear cells (PBMCs), collected at new diagnosis, from a patient treated with antithyroid drugs. Receptor source: a woman aged 30 to 39 with Graves disease.

The V gene is TRBV5-4, the J gene TRBJ1-5, with D unclear. Germline CDR1 and CDR2: SGHNT and YYREEE (reference sequence). The CDR3 has 14 residues. Trimming took 1 base from V and 4 from J, leaving 9 bases between them. The CDR3 coding sequence is TGTGCCAGCAGCTTGAATGGCAGAAATCAGCCCCAGCATTTT. Translated: CASSLNGRNQPQHF.

Concerning this clonotype itself: A much larger clone differs from this one at a single base, so this may be a read error. The gene calls are TRBV7-9 and TRBJ2-1, with 7 bases aligning to TRBD1. Germline-derived CDR1 and CDR2 are SEHNR and FQNEAQ (reference sequence). V lost 7 bases to trimming and J lost 9 bases; unmatched junction nucleotides: 15. This CDR3 spans 15 amino acids. The CDR3 is CASNPTGLAPREQFF. DNA of the CDR3: TGTGCCAGCAACCCGACAGGGTTGGCCCCACGTGAGCAGTTCTTC.

This clonotype appeared a few times. V usage is TRBV24-1 and J usage is TRBJ2-3, with D hard to call. This CDR3 region has 19 residues. Trimming removed 0 bases from V and 2 bases from J, with 20 bases in between. Germline V gives CDR1 KGHDR, CDR2 SFDVKD. In DNA, the CDR3 is TGTGCCACCAGTGATTTGCCCCGGGTTTCTTCCAAGGACACAGATACGCAGTATTTT. This encodes CATSDLPRVSSKDTDTQYF.

This chain uses TRBV9 with TRBJ1-2; maybe TRBD1 (5 bases). In germline, CDR1 is SGDLS, CDR2 YYNGEE. CDR3 size: 13 residues. CDR3 nucleotides: TGTGCTCCACCCGCAGGGCGCCCCTATGGCTACACCTTC. This gives the protein CAPPAGRPYGYTF.

This clonotype showed up just a few times. The V call is TRBV5-1, the J call TRBJ2-4; D gene unclear. This CDR3 has 14 amino acids. Trimming stripped 0 bases from V and 2 bases from J, with 6 bases between. Germline CDR1 and CDR2: SGHRS and YFSETQ. The CDR3 DNA follows: TGCGCCAGCAGCTTGGAAGGGACCAAAAACATTCAGTACTTC. Amino acid sequence: CASSLEGTKNIQYF.

The sample holds many counts of this clonotype. The chain carries TRBV18 and TRBJ2-5; TRBD1 matches at 7 bases. This CDR3 is 15 amino acids long. Per germline, CDR1 KGHSH and CDR2 LQKENI. With V trimmed by 6 bases and J by 7 bases, 14 bases remained unmatched. This chain's CDR3 is CASSLDRTSQGTQYF. In nucleotides, the CDR3 is TGTGCCAGCTCTCTGGACAGGACCTCCCAGGGGACCCAGTACTTC.

This chain links TRBV3-1 with TRBJ2-7; D gene uncertain. V was trimmed by 0 bases and J by 3 bases, leaving 6 bases between them. The CDR3 extends over 13 amino acids. CDR1 and CDR2 (germline): LGHDT, YNNKEL (reference sequence). The chain's CDR3 is CASSQETIYEQYF. CDR3 sequence (DNA): TGTGCCAGCAGCCAAGAGACAATCTACGAGCAGTACTTC.

This clonotype was seen repeatedly, ten times or more. The chain combines TRBV28 with TRBJ1-2; TRBD1 matches at 7 bases. From germline, CDR1 is MDHEN and CDR2 SYDVKM. The CDR3 covers 15 residues. After removal of 7 bases from V and 4 bases from J, the junction contained 12 bases not matched to a gene. CDR3 sequence reads: CASKQIDRDIYGYTF. The CDR3 bases are TGTGCCAGCAAGCAAATCGACAGGGACATCTATGGCTACACCTTC.

This clonotype was seen many times. The genes are TRBV28 and TRBJ1-4; D remains ambiguous. The V end was cut by 2 bases, the J end by 3 bases, with 7 bases between. Looked up from germline, CDR1 is MDHEN and CDR2 is SYDVKM. The CDR3 contains 14 residues. CDR3 protein: CASSLTAPNEKLFF. The CDR3 DNA sequence: TGTGCCAGCAGTTTAACGGCCCCTAATGAAAAACTGTTTTTT.

This clonotype was counted many times. The chain couples TRBV28 to TRBJ2-7, with TRBD2 matching 8 bases. Germline assignment: CDR1 MDHEN and CDR2 SYDVKM. The V and J ends lost 5 bases and 0 bases, in that order; junction bases with no gene match: 9. CDR3 length: 16 amino acids. This CDR3 is CASSPSTSGGSYEQYF. DNA of the CDR3: TGTGCCAGCAGTCCCAGTACTAGCGGTGGCTCCTACGAGCAGTACTTC.

On this clonotype itself: Relative to the germline gene, one junction end is altered; a read error may explain this. This chain uses TRBV7-7 with TRBJ2-1, with 7 bases lining up with TRBD1. Germline loops: CDR1 SSHAT, CDR2 FNYEAQ (reference sequence). The CDR3 totals 15 residues. The CDR3 region is CASSHVPGGVDEQFF. The CDR3 DNA sequence: TGTGCTAGCAGCCACGTACCAGGGGGAGTCGATGAGCAGTTCTTC.

The chain uses TRBV27 and TRBJ1-1; no firm D call. Trimming left V 6 bases short and J 1 base short, with 12 bases between. The CDR3 contains 14 residues. Germline V gives CDR1 MNHEY, CDR2 SMNVEV (reference sequence). CDR3 in DNA: TGTGCCAGCAGGATAGGCACGGAGAACACTGAAGCTTTCTTT. Protein product: CASRIGTENTEAFF.

Written as DNA, the CDR3 is TGTGCCAGCAGTAGGGACAGGGTTACCTACGAGCAGTTCTTC. Translation gives CASSRDRVTYEQFF. The V and J genes are TRBV5-6 and TRBJ2-1; 9 bases align to TRBD1. With V trimmed by 5 bases and J by 10 bases, 10 bases remained unmatched. The CDR3 sequence is 14 residues long. Germline assignment: CDR1 SGHDT and CDR2 YYEEEE.

This clonotype has ten or more counts. The V and J genes are TRBV20-1 and TRBJ2-1; TRBD2 matches 11 bases. J was trimmed by 8 bases and V by 3 bases; bases with no gene match: 12. Germline loops: CDR1 DFQATT, CDR2 SNEGSKA (reference sequence). The CDR3 spans 16 residues. This CDR3 reads CSARGTSGSPRDEQFF. CDR3 coding DNA: TGCAGTGCTAGGGGGACTAGCGGATCCCCGAGGGATGAGCAGTTCTTC.

This clonotype was detected ten times or more. The V and J genes are TRBV20-1 and TRBJ2-7; TRBD2 agrees at 7 bases. The CDR3 runs 13 residues. V was pared by 4 bases and J by 3 bases, with 6 bases of the junction left unmatched. Germline V gene sequence: CDR1 DFQATT, CDR2 SNEGSKA (reference sequence). The CDR3 loop is CSATRTSFYEQYF. CDR3 DNA sequence: TGCAGTGCTACCAGGACTAGTTTCTACGAGCAGTACTTC.

This clonotype was detected ten times or more. The chain links TRBV30 to TRBJ2-5; 10 bases are a match to TRBD2. From germline, CDR1 is GTSNPN and CDR2 SVGIG (reference sequence). V shed 5 bases, J shed 5 bases, and the junction held 11 bases outside the gene matches. The CDR3 consists of 15 residues. The CDR3 spells CAWSDLAGETETQYF. In DNA, the CDR3 is TGTGCCTGGTCGGATCTAGCGGGGGAGACGGAGACCCAGTACTTC.

The sample holds a few counts of this clonotype. The rearrangement joins TRBV7-3 to TRBJ2-1, with TRBD2 matching 14 bases. The J segment lost 1 base and the V segment lost 5 bases, leaving 7 bases of the junction unmatched. The CDR3 has 18 amino acids. The germline gives CDR1 SGHTA, CDR2 FQGTGA. The CDR3 is CASSAGTSGGYSYNEQFF. As DNA, the CDR3 is TGTGCCAGCAGCGCAGGGACTAGCGGGGGTTATTCCTACAATGAGCAGTTCTTC.

This clonotype appeared many times. The chain combines TRBV9 with TRBJ1-2; 7 bases align to TRBD1. CDR3 length: 17 amino acids. In germline, CDR1 is SGDLS, CDR2 YYNGEE. J lost 4 bases, V lost 1 base, and 13 bases had no gene match. The CDR3 reads CASSVSPPGGVGYGYTF. DNA of the CDR3: TGTGCCAGCAGCGTATCTCCCCCAGGGGGTGTCGGCTATGGCTACACCTTC.

Many counts were recorded for this clonotype. The J gene is TRBJ2-6, the V gene TRBV5-1, with TRBD1 matching over 8 bases. CDR3 size: 16 residues. Germline V gene data show CDR1 as SGHRS and CDR2 as YFSETQ. After removal of 4 bases from V and 0 bases from J, the junction contained 3 bases not matched to a gene. CDR3 sequence (DNA): TGCGCCAGCAGCCCCAGGGGGCCCTCTGGGGCCAACGTCCTGACTTTC. Protein: CASSPRGPSGANVLTF.

The rearrangement uses TRBV10-2 and TRBJ2-7; D possibly matches TRBD1 or TRBD2 (6 bases each). This CDR3 spans 16 amino acids. With 6 bases removed from V and 1 base from J, the gap between germline ends came to 19 bases. The germline V gene has CDR1 WSHSY and CDR2 SAAADI. The CDR3 region is CASRPRVGGKSYEQYF. CDR3 nucleotides: TGCGCCAGCAGACCCCGCGTAGGGGGGAAGTCCTACGAGCAGTACTTC.

The rearrangement joins TRBV14 to TRBJ2-2, with 7 positions matching TRBD2. The CDR3 extends over 16 amino acids. The germline CDR1 and CDR2 sequences are SGHDN and FVKESK. Germline trimming cut 0 bases from V and 6 bases from J; bases unmatched to any gene: 7. The CDR3 coding sequence is TGTGCCAGCAGCCAAGATGTGGGAGGGCCTCCCGGGGAGCTGTTTTTT. This sequence encodes CASSQDVGGPPGELFF.

This clonotype has ten or more counts. CDR3 amino acids: CASNTPDRAYYEQYF. The CDR3 DNA follows: TGTGCCAGCAACACCCCGGACAGAGCCTACTACGAGCAGTACTTC. The chain carries TRBV28 and TRBJ2-7; perhaps TRBD1 as D (6 bases). Germline CDR1 is MDHEN and CDR2 is SYDVKM. This CDR3 region has 15 residues. V was shortened by 7 bases and J by 3 bases, with 19 bases between the two germline ends.

This clonotype has at least ten counts. V is TRBV5-1 and J is TRBJ2-2; D may be TRBD1 (5 bases). Between the trimmed V and J ends, which lost 0 bases and 3 bases, there was a span of 9 bases. Germline values: CDR1 SGHRS, CDR2 YFSETQ. The CDR3 is 15 residues long. CDR3 sequence (DNA): TGCGCCAGCAGCTTGGAACAGGCAGACACCGGGGAGCTGTTTTTT. Translated, it gives CASSLEQADTGELFF.

Comment on this clonotype: This likely came from a read error, as a far larger clone is one base away. V is TRBV2 and J is TRBJ2-5; 13 bases line up with TRBD2. The DNA end favors TRBJ2-1, so the J call may be wrong. This CDR3 has 15 residues. The germline CDR1 and CDR2 sequences are SNHLY and FYNNEI. CDR3: CASGDEGLAGNEQFF. CDR3 DNA: TGTGCCAGCGGTGATGAGGGACTAGCGGGAAATGAGCAGTTCTTC.

CDR3 loop: CSATPTSGSRHEQFF. The CDR3 nucleotides are TGCAGTGCTACTCCGACTAGCGGGAGCAGGCATGAGCAGTTCTTC. This sequence joins TRBV20-1 and TRBJ2-1, with 12 bases identical to TRBD2. The CDR3 has 15 amino acids. Trimming at V came to 4 bases and at J to 8 bases, leaving 9 bases not matched to a gene. Per the germline V gene, CDR1 is DFQATT and CDR2 is SNEGSKA (reference sequence).

V and J are TRBV29-1 and TRBJ2-2, with 8 bases lining up with TRBD2. The CDR3 totals 14 residues. The junction had 3 bases not matched to a gene; V was cut back by 5 bases and J by 1 base. CDR1 is SQVTM and CDR2 is ANQGSEA in the germline V gene. The CDR3 nucleotides read TGCAGCGTTCCCGGGAGGGGGAACACCGGGGAGCTGTTTTTT. It yields the protein CSVPGRGNTGELFF.

This clonotype showed up just a few times. This chain joins TRBV7-9 and TRBJ2-1, with 7 positions matching TRBD1. The CDR3 has 15 residues. Looked up from germline, CDR1 is SEHNR and CDR2 is FQNEAQ (reference sequence). J lost 4 bases, V lost 5 bases, and 8 bases had no gene match. The DNA of the CDR3 is TGTGCCAGCAGCCCGACAGGGTGGAGTTACAATGAGCAGTTCTTC. It codes for CASSPTGWSYNEQFF.